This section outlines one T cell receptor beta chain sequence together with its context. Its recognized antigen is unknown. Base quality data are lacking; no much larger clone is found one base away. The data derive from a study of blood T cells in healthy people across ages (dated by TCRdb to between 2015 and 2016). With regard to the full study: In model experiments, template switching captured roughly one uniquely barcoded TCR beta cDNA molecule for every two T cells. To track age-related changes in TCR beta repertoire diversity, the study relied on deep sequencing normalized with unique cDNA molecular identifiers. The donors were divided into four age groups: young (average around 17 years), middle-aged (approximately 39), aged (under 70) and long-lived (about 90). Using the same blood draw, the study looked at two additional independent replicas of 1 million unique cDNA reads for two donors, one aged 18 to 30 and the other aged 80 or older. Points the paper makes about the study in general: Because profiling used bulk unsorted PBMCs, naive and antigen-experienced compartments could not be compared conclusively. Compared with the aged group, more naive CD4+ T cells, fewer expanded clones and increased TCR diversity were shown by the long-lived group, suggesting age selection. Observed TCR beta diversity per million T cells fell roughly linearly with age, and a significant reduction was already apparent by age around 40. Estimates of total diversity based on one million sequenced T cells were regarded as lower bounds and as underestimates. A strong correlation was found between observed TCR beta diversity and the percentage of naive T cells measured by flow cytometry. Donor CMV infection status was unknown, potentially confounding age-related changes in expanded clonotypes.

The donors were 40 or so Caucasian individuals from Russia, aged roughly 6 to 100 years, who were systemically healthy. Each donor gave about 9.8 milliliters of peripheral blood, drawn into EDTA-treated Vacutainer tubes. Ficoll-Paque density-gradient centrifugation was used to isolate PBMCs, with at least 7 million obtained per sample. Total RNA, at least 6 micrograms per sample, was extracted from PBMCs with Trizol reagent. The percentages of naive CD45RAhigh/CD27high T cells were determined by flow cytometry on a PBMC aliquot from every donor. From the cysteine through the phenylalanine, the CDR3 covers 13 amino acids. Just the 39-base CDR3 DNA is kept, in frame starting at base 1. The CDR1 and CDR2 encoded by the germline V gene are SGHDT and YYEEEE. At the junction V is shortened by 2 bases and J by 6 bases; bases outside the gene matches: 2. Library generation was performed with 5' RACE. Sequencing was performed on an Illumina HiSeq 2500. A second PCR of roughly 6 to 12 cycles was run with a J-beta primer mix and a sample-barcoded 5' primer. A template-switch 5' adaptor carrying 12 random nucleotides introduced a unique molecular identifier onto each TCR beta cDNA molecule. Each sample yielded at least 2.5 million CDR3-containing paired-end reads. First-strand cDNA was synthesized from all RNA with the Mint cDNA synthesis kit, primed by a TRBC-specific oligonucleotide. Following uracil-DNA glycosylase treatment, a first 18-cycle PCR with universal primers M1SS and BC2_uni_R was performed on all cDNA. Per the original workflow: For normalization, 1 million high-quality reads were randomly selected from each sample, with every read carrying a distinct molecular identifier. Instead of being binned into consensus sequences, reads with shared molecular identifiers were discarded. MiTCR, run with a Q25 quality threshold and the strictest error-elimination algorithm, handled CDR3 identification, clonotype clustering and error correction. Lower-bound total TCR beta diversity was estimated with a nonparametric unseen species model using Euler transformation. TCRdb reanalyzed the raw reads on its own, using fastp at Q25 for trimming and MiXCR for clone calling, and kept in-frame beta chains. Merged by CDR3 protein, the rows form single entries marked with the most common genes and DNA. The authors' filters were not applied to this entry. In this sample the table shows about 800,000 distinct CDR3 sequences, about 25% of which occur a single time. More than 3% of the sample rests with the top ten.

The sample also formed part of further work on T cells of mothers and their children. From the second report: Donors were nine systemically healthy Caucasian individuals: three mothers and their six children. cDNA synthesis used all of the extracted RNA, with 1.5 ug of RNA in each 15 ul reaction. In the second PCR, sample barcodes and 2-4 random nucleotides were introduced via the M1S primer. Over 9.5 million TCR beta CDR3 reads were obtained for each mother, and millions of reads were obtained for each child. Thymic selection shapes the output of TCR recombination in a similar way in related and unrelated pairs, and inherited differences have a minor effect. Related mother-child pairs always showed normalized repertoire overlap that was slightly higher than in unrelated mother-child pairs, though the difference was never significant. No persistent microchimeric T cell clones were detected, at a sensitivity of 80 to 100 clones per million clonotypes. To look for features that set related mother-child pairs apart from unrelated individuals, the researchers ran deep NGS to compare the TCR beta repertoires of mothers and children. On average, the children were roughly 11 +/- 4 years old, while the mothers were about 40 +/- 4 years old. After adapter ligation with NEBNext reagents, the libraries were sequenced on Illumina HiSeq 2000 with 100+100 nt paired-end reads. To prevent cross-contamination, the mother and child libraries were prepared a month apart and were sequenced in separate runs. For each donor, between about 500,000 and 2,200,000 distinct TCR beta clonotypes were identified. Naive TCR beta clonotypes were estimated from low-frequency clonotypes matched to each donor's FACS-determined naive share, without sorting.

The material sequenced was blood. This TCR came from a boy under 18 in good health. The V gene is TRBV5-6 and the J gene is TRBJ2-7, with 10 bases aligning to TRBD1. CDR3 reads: CASSFGQGGEQYF. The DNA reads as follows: TGTGCCAGCAGCTTCGGACAGGGGGGCGAGCAGTACTTC.